Each of the 26 T cell receptor beta chains below was sequenced from the same sample in a study of immune evolution from preneoplasia to lung adenocarcinoma. Data came from immunoSEQ multiplex PCR; TCRdb stores just in-frame clones and leaves some out. The sample includes about 3,000 clones, around four fifths of them seen just once. Material: FFPE adjacent normal lung tissue. All receptors derive from a person aged 65 to 85 with lung adenocarcinoma.

This clone was recorded only once. The rearrangement links TRBV4-1 to TRBJ1-5, with TRBD1 matching over 7 bases. The CDR3 covers 16 residues. V shed 0 bases and J 6 bases; nucleotides not matched to a gene: 8. Per germline, CDR1 MGHRA and CDR2 YSYEKL. DNA for the CDR3: TGCGCCAGCAGCCAAGATGGGGCTGCAGGGGGTCAGCCCCAGCATTTT. It codes for CASSQDGAAGGQPQHF.

Concerning this clone: The identical CDR3 is also encoded by other nucleotide sequences in the sample. V usage is TRBV29-1 and J usage is TRBJ2-1; 10 nucleotides agree with TRBD2. The CDR3 has 14 amino acids. The germline gives CDR1 SQVTM, CDR2 ANQGSEA. Unmatched junction bases numbered 6, after V lost 6 bases and J lost 4 bases. The CDR3 nucleotides read TGCAGCGTCGCAGCGGGAGGGTCTTACAATGAGCAGTTCTTC. It codes for CSVAAGGSYNEQFF.

J is TRBJ1-1 and V is TRBV29-1; possible D gene TRBD1, 5 bases. CDR3 length: 14 amino acids. Germline V lookup: CDR1 SQVTM, CDR2 ANQGSEA. Trimming removed 4 bases at V and 6 bases at J, with 18 bases between. The CDR3 loop reads CSVGVGGSVPEAFF. The CDR3 DNA sequence: TGCAGCGTTGGGGTTGGGGGATCGGTCCCTGAAGCTTTCTTT. The full variable domain, its missing parts supplied by reference TRBV29-1 and TRBJ1-1, is SAVISQKPSRDICQRGTSLTIQCQVDSQVTMMFWYRQQPGQSLTLIATANQGSEATYESGFVIDKFPISRPNLTFSTLTVSNMSPEDSSIYLCSVGVGGSVPEAFFGQGTRLTVV.

The gene calls are TRBV7-2 and TRBJ1-3, with D tentatively TRBD1 (5 bases). The CDR3 length is 14 residues. The germline gives CDR1 SGHTA, CDR2 FQGNSA. The V gene lost 5 bases and the J gene lost 1 base, with 9 bases spanning the gap. CDR3 amino acids: CASSAGYSGNTIYF. In nucleotides, the CDR3 is TGTGCCAGCAGCGCAGGGTATTCTGGAAACACCATATATTTT.

The gene calls are TRBV7-9 and TRBJ1-1; tentative D call: TRBD1 (6 bases). Germline V CDR1 and CDR2: SEHNR, FQNEAQ (reference sequence). The V gene lost 8 bases and the J gene lost 5 bases, with 21 bases spanning the gap. The CDR3 length is 15 residues. The CDR3 here is CASHTGGQGFTEAFF. CDR3 bases: TGTGCCAGCCACACGGGGGGGCAGGGATTTACTGAAGCTTTCTTT.

The chain employs TRBV7-8 and TRBJ2-5; 8 nucleotides align to TRBD2. Per the germline V gene, CDR1 is SGHVS and CDR2 is FQNEAQ. The V gene end was trimmed by 8 bases and the J gene end by 5 bases; junction bases not matched to a gene: 7. CDR3 size: 13 residues. The chain's CDR3 is CASVGRGSETQYF. CDR3 coding DNA: TGTGCCAGCGTCGGGAGGGGCTCGGAGACCCAGTACTTC.

In this sample, this clone turned up a few times. V gene TRBV7-8 combines with J gene TRBJ1-3; 12 nucleotides match TRBD1. The germline V gene encodes CDR1 SGHVS and CDR2 FQNEAQ. V trimming: 5 bases; J trimming: 3 bases; junction bases outside the gene matches: 11. CDR3 length: 18 residues. In DNA form, the CDR3 reads TGTGCCAGCAGCCGGGTGGGGACAGGGGGCGGAGGTGGAAACACCATATATTTT. Translating it yields CASSRVGTGGGGGNTIYF.

By sample fraction, this clone is large. This sequence joins TRBV4-1 and TRBJ2-7; D remains unclear. V lost 8 bases and J lost 6, with 14 bases in between. Germline CDR1 MGHRA, CDR2 YSYEKL. The CDR3 covers 12 residues. CDR3 in DNA: TGCGCCAGCGGTGGAGACCTAGGCGAGCAGTACTTC. It codes for CASGGDLGEQYF.

The chain combines TRBV2 with TRBJ2-1; 8 nucleotides agree with TRBD2. The CDR3 sequence is 18 residues long. Germline V gene data show CDR1 as SNHLY and CDR2 as FYNNEI. The ends lost 6 bases at V and 3 bases at J; junction bases unmatched: 16. As DNA, the CDR3 is TGTGCCAGCAGACGGCCCAGGGGATGGCGGGAGGACTACAATGAGCAGTTCTTC. Translation gives CASRRPRGWREDYNEQFF.

The V gene is TRBV10-2, the J gene TRBJ2-2; 10 positions agree with TRBD1. The trim removed 8 bases at V and 6 bases at J, leaving 9 bases unmatched. This CDR3 has 15 residues. The germline CDR1 and CDR2 sequences are WSHSY and SAAADI. The CDR3 here is CASGPGQGFSGELFF. DNA of the CDR3: TGCGCCAGCGGTCCGGGACAGGGGTTCTCCGGGGAGCTGTTTTTT.

V is TRBV5-6 and J is TRBJ2-3, with 7 bases that match TRBD2. Germline values: CDR1 SGHDT, CDR2 YYEEEE. J gave up 0 bases and V 6 bases, and 7 bases lay outside the gene matches. The length of the CDR3 is 15 residues. The CDR3 protein is CASTHSRGSTDTQYF. The CDR3 nucleotides are TGTGCCAGCACCCATTCGCGGGGGAGCACAGATACGCAGTATTTT.

The rearrangement links TRBV11-2 to TRBJ2-1; 11 bases map to TRBD2. J was trimmed by 1 base and V by 5 bases; bases with no gene match: 10. The CDR3 covers 18 residues. The V gene's germline CDR1 is SGHAT and CDR2 FQNNGV. DNA of the CDR3: TGTGCCAGCAGCCCACGGCTAGCGGGGGGTATGTCCTACAATGAGCAGTTCTTC. Its protein is CASSPRLAGGMSYNEQFF.

The chain uses TRBV2 and TRBJ2-5; a possible D gene is TRBD1 (5 bases). Between the trimmed V and J ends, which lost 7 bases and 7 bases, there was a span of 16 bases. The CDR3 is made up of 13 amino acids. The V gene's germline CDR1 is SNHLY and CDR2 FYNNEI. CDR3 nucleotides: TGTGCCAGCACCTTTGACAGTCCAGGGACCCAGTACTTC. Translated, it gives CASTFDSPGTQYF.

CDR3 loop: CASSLGFGETQYF. Written as DNA, the CDR3 is TGTGCCAGCAGCTTAGGGTTTGGAGAGACCCAGTACTTC. This chain uses TRBV7-8 with TRBJ2-5; D is ambiguous. Trimming removed 1 base at V and 4 bases at J, with 7 bases between. Germline CDR1 and CDR2: SGHVS and FQNEAQ. The CDR3 length is 13 residues.

This rearrangement joins TRBV5-1 to TRBJ2-1, with 12 bases aligning to TRBD2. This CDR3 has 16 amino acids. Trimming cost V 4 bases and J 3 bases; bases outside gene matches: 5. Germline V lookup: CDR1 SGHRS, CDR2 YFSETQ. CDR3 residues: CASSGSTSGSYNEQFF. CDR3 bases: TGCGCCAGCAGCGGATCGACTAGCGGGAGCTACAATGAGCAGTTCTTC.

This clone was detected only a few times. The chain recombines TRBV21-1 with TRBJ1-1; the D call of TRBD1 is as the table states it, not checked on the DNA. TRBV21-1 is tagged as a pseudogene. The CDR3 is 16 amino acids. DNA for the CDR3: TGTGCCAGCAGCAAAAATTCCCTAGGGGCTAACACTGAAGCTTTCTTT. The encoded protein is CASSKNSLGANTEAFF.

Only a few counts were recorded for this clone. The genes are TRBV5-6 and TRBJ2-2, with 7 positions matching TRBD2. This CDR3 has 15 residues. Germline CDR1 reads SGHDT; CDR2 reads YYEEEE. V lost 3 bases to trimming and J lost 4 bases; unmatched junction nucleotides: 6. The CDR3 bases are TGTGCCAGCAGCTGGGGGGGTTCGAGCACCGGGGAGCTGTTTTTT. Its protein product is CASSWGGSSTGELFF.

J is TRBJ2-3 and V is TRBV11-3; perhaps TRBD2 as D (6 bases). V lost 5 bases, J lost 4 bases, and 10 bases lay in between. The V gene's germline CDR1 is SGHNT and CDR2 YENEEA. This CDR3 has 13 residues. CDR3 amino acids: CASSPGTPDTQYF. For the CDR3, the DNA is TGTGCCAGCAGCCCCGGGACTCCAGATACGCAGTATTTT. The full variable domain, its missing parts supplied by reference TRBV11-3 and TRBJ2-3, is EAGVVQSPRYKIIEKKQPVAFWCNPISGHNTLYWYLQNLGQGPELLIRYENEEAVDDSQLPKDRFSAERLKGVDSTLKIQPAELGDSAVYLCASSPGTPDTQYFGPGTRLTVL.

The V gene is TRBV5-4, the J gene TRBJ2-7; 8 bases align to TRBD1. CDR3 size: 13 residues. Germline V lookup: CDR1 SGHNT, CDR2 YYREEE (reference sequence). Unmatched junction bases numbered 3, after V lost 4 bases and J lost 3 bases. CDR3 coding DNA: TGTGCCAGCAGCCCGGACAGGGACTACGAGCAGTACTTC. It encodes CASSPDRDYEQYF.

This clone is large (0.1 to 1%) by share. This chain connects TRBV27 to TRBJ1-5; no definite D call. The CDR3 totals 18 residues. Looked up from germline, CDR1 is MNHEY and CDR2 is SMNVEV (reference sequence). Trimming left V 0 bases short and J 4 bases short, with 19 bases between. CDR3 amino acids: CASSLSPQKGGRNQPQHF. The CDR3 nucleotides read TGTGCCAGCAGTTTATCGCCGCAGAAGGGAGGGAGAAATCAGCCCCAGCATTTT.

The chain joins TRBV30 to TRBJ2-7; no definite D call. Germline lookup yields CDR1 GTSNPN and CDR2 SVGIG (reference sequence). The CDR3 consists of 12 residues. The V gene lost 2 bases and the J gene lost 2 bases, with 7 bases spanning the gap. Here the CDR3 DNA reads TGTGCCTGGAGTACACGGGCCTACGAGCAGTACTTC. Translated, it gives CAWSTRAYEQYF.

The chain uses TRBV28 and TRBJ1-5; D gene uncertain. Germline V gives CDR1 MDHEN, CDR2 SYDVKM. The CDR3 runs to 14 residues. V was pared by 11 bases and J by 2 bases, with 16 bases between. The CDR3 here is CAGPERNGNQPQHF. The DNA for the CDR3 is TGTGCCGGGCCGGAGCGAAACGGCAATCAGCCCCAGCATTTT.

The chain employs TRBV6-5 and TRBJ1-4; D is perhaps TRBD1 (5 bases). V lost 6 bases, J lost 0 bases, and 11 bases lay in between. This CDR3 comprises 15 residues. CDR1 MNHEY and CDR2 SVGAGI come from the germline V gene. The chain's CDR3 is CASRTGGATNEKLFF. The CDR3 DNA sequence: TGTGCCAGCAGGACCGGGGGGGCAACTAATGAAAAACTGTTTTTT.

The CDR3 DNA reads TGTGCCACCAGCAGAGGTGCGTCTACTAGCACAGATACGCAGTATTTT. Protein sequence: CATSRGASTSTDTQYF. The rearrangement joins TRBV15 to TRBJ2-3, with D uncertain. This CDR3 contains 16 residues. Germline lookup yields CDR1 LNHNV and CDR2 YYDKDF (reference sequence). The V and J ends lost 1 base and 0 bases respectively, with 11 bases between them.

This clone was detected only a few times. This chain joins TRBV5-6 and TRBJ2-4; D tentatively reads TRBD1 or TRBD2 (5 bases each). Germline-derived CDR1 and CDR2 are SGHDT and YYEEEE. The CDR3 is 15 amino acids. Trimming took 5 bases from V and 1 from J, leaving 13 bases between them. CDR3 sequence reads: CASRLRAGAKNIQYF. CDR3 DNA sequence: TGTGCCAGCAGACTGAGGGCAGGGGCCAAAAACATTCAGTACTTC.

The chain uses TRBV29-1 and TRBJ2-4; no clear D. Deletions cut 4 bases from V and 7 bases from J, with 11 bases between. The CDR3 has 12 amino acids. CDR1 SQVTM and CDR2 ANQGSEA come from the germline V gene. In DNA, the CDR3 is TGCAGCGTTGGGGGTGGGGATAACATTCAGTACTTC. Translated, it gives CSVGGGDNIQYF.